This T cell receptor (beta chain) comes out of a study of ipilimumab plus nivolumab after autologous stem cell transplantation (dated by TCRdb to the early 2020s). Regarding the research as a whole: Trial patients received a median of about five ipilimumab doses and under 10 nivolumab doses. Approximately 36 patients made up the trial's intent-to-treat population. The DLBCL cohort included primary refractory and relapsed disease, with 18-month progression-free survival of about 86% and 27% respectively. Patients with high-risk diffuse large B cell lymphoma, mature T cell lymphoma, or multiple myeloma undergoing autologous transplant were enrolled in the trial.

Study-wide findings and limitations: The authors stated that profiles of the T cell receptor repertoire, regulatory T cell phenotype and gut microbiota provided a biologic rationale for studying this approach further. The authors concluded that combined checkpoint inhibition appeared tolerable when used as consolidation after transplant.

Libraries were constructed by the immunoSEQ multiplex PCR assay. The immuneACCESS repertoire file appears here via TCRdb, limited to in-frame rearrangements. These files lack a portion of the clones; in checked studies, under half of the deficit traces to unresolved V genes, and the cause of the others is not known. This sample has some 17,000 clones in its table, and around four fifths of those were observed once. The ten top clones hold about 9.4% of the sample. In the case of this clone: It lacks a known antigen. No much larger clone exists at a distance of one base, and base qualities are not known.

Clipping removes 0 bases from V and 4 bases from J, with 8 as the unmatched junction base count. CDR1 and CDR2 were assigned from the germline V gene (reference sequence) as MNHNY and SVGAGI. Reading from cysteine to phenylalanine, the CDR3 counts 16 amino acids. Just the 48-base CDR3 DNA is kept, in frame starting at base 1. Starting 14 to 28 days after the autologous transplant, patients began checkpoint therapy, which included ipilimumab at 1 mg/kg intravenously on day 1 of selected weeks. Nivolumab was administered at 3 mg/kg intravenously on day 1 of weeks 1, 4, 7, 10, and every two weeks through week 26. This Phase Ib clinical trial tested ipilimumab plus nivolumab, a combined checkpoint inhibition, as consolidation after autologous stem cell transplantation.

This chain is built from TRBV6-6 and TRBJ2-7; the junction holds 8 bases that match TRBD2. The sequence was obtained from a male donor with diffuse large B-cell lymphoma. This material consisted of PBMCs, taken in a trial of ipilimumab plus nivolumab as post-transplant consolidation. CDR3 region: CASSYSRGGLGYEQYF. The DNA sequence is given as TGTGCCAGCAGTTACTCCCGGGGGGGCTTAGGATACGAGCAGTACTTC.